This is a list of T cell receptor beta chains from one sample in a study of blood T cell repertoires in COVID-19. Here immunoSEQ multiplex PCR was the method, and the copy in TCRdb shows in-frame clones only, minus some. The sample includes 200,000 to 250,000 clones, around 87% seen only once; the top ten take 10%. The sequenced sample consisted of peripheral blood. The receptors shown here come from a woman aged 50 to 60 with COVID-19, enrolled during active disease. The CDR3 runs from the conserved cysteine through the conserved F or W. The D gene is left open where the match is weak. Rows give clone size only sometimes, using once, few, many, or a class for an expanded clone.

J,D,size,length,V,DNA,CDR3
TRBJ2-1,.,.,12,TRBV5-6,TGTGCCAGCAGCCTCGGGGACAATGAGCAGTTCTTC,CASSLGDNEQFF
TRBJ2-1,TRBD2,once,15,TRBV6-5,TGTGCCAGCAGTTCCCTAGCGGGGGGCTACAATGAGCAGTTCTTC,CASSSLAGGYNEQFF
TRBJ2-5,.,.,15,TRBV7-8,TGTGCCAGCAGCTTAGCCCGACTGGAGCAAGAGACCCAGTACTTC,CASSLARLEQETQYF
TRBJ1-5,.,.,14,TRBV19,TGTGCCAGTAAGACAGAGTATAGCAATCAGCCCCAGCATTTT,CASKTEYSNQPQHF
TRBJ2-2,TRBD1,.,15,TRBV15,TGTGCCACCAGCAGACGGGACAGCTGGACCGGGGAGCTGTTTTTT,CATSRRDSWTGELFF
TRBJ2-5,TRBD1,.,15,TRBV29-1,TGCAGCGTTGCAACCGGACAGGGGCGCCGGGAGACCCAGTACTTC,CSVATGQGRRETQYF
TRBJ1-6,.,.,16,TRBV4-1,TGCGCCAGCAGCCAAGAAGGCGGTGCCTTTCGGGATTCCCTCCACTTT,CASSQEGGAFRDSLHF
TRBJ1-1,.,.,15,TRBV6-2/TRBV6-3,TGTGCCAGCAGTTGGGACATACTCAAGAACACTGAAGCTTTCTTT,CASSWDILKNTEAFF
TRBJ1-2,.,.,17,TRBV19,TGTGCCAGTAGTATAGATATTCGCAGGTTCTCTAACTATGGCTACACCTTC,CASSIDIRRFSNYGYTF
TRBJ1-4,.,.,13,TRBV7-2,TGTGCCAGCAGCCCGGGACTTAATGAAAAACTGTTTTTT,CASSPGLNEKLFF
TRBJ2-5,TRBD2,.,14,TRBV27,TGTGCCAGCAGACTAGCGGGAACGGGAGAGACCCAGTACTTC,CASRLAGTGETQYF
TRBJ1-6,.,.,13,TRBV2,TGTGCCGTACCAGGGGTCGGTAATTCACCCCTCCACTTT,CAVPGVGNSPLHF
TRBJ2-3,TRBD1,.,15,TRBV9,TGTGCCAGCAGAAAGGGACAGAGCCTTACAGATACGCAGTATTTT,CASRKGQSLTDTQYF
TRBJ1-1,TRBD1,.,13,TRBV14,TGTGCCAGCAGTCAGGGGGGCGGATCTGAAGCTTTCTTT,CASSQGGGSEAFF
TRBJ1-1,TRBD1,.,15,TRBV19,TGTGCCAGTAGCCGACAGGGGGCGCGGGACACTGAAGCTTTCTTT,CASSRQGARDTEAFF
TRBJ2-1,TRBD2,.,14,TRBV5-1,TGCGCCAGCAGCGGACTAGCGGGGGACAATGAGCAGTTCTTC,CASSGLAGDNEQFF
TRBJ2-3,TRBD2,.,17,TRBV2,TGTGCCAGCAGTGAAACGGGACTAGCGGGGGGTACAGATACGCAGTATTTT,CASSETGLAGGTDTQYF
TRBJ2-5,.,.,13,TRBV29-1,TGCAGCGTTGTGGGGGGATACCAAGAGACCCAGTACTTC,CSVVGGYQETQYF
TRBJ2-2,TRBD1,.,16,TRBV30,TGTGCCTGGAGTCCGTCCGGGACAGGGAGGACCGGGGAGCTGTTTTTT,CAWSPSGTGRTGELFF
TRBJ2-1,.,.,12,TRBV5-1,TGCGCCAGCAGCTCCAGGGGAGATGAGCAGTTCTTC,CASSSRGDEQFF
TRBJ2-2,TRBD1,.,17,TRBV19,TGTGCCAGTAGTTTCCGACATGGGACAGGGAACACCGGGGAGCTGTTTTTT,CASSFRHGTGNTGELFF
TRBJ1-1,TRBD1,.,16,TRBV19,TGTGCCAGTAGTCGCTTTTACAGGGGCGGAGTACCTGAAGCTTTCTTT,CASSRFYRGGVPEAFF
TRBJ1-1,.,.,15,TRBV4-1,TGCGCCAGCAGCCCTGTGCGGGGCAGGTACACTGAAGCTTTCTTT,CASSPVRGRYTEAFF
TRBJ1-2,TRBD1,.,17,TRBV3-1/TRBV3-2,TGTGCCAGCAGCCAACCGCCCTGGACAGGGGGCTCTGGTGGCTACACCTTC,CASSQPPWTGGSGGYTF
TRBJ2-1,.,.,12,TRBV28,TGTGCCAGCAGCGGGGGTGGCAATGAGCAGTTCTTC,CASSGGGNEQFF
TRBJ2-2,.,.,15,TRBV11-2,TGTGCCAGCAGCTTATTGCGCGGGTCCCCCGGGGAGCTGTTTTTT,CASSLLRGSPGELFF
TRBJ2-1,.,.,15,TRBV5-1,TGCGCCAGCAGCTTGGAACTAGCCAGAAACAATGAGCAGTTCTTC,CASSLELARNNEQFF
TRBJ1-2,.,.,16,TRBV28,TGTGCCAGCAGTTTTCCCTCAGGGGTTTCTAACTATGGCTACACCTTC,CASSFPSGVSNYGYTF
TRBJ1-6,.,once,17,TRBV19,TGTGCCAGTAGTACCATTACAGGGAGCTCCTATAATTCACCCCTCCACTTT,CASSTITGSSYNSPLHF
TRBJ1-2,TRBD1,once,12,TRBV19,TGTGCCAGTCTCGGACAGGGGTATGGCTACACCTTC,CASLGQGYGYTF
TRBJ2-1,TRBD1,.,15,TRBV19,TGTGCCAGTAGTATCCAAGGGACAGGGGTTAATGAGCAGTTCTTC,CASSIQGTGVNEQFF
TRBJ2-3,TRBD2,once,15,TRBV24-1,TGTGCCACCAGTGGCGTCCGGGAGGGGCGGGATACGCAGTATTTT,CATSGVREGRDTQYF
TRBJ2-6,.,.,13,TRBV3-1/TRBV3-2,TGTGCCACGCGGGGTTCTGGGGCCAACGTCCTGACTTTC,CATRGSGANVLTF
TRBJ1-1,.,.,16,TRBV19,TGTGCCAGTAACCCCTTCGCCAGGGCGACGAACACTGAAGCTTTCTTT,CASNPFARATNTEAFF
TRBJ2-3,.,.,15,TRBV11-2,TGTGCCAGCAGCTTTGTGGTTAACCCCGGAGATACGCAGTATTTT,CASSFVVNPGDTQYF
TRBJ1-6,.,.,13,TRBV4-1,TGCGCCAGCAGCCAAGCCGTAGTTTCACCCCTCCACTTT,CASSQAVVSPLHF
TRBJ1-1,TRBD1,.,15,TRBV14,TGTGCCAGCAGCTTATTCCAGGACAGGGTGACTGAAGCTTTCTTT,CASSLFQDRVTEAFF
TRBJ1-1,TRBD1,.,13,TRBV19,TGTGCCAGTAGTGCGGACAGGGGGACTGAAGCTTTCTTT,CASSADRGTEAFF
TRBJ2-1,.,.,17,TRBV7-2,TGTGCCAGCAGCTTAGAGGCCGGGGGTCACGCCCGCAATGAGCAGTTCTTC,CASSLEAGGHARNEQFF
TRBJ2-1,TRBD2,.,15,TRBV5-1,TGCGCCAGCAGTCGCAGCGGGGGGTCCTACAATGAGCAGTTCTTC,CASSRSGGSYNEQFF
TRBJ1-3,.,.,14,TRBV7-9,TGTGCCAGCAGCCCGACGGGCTCTGGAAACACCATATATTTT,CASSPTGSGNTIYF
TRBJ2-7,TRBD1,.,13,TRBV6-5,TGTGCCAGCAGCTCGACAGGGCCAAAGGGGCAGTACTTC,CASSSTGPKGQYF
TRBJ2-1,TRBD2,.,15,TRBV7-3,TGTGCCAGCAGCTTAGCTAGCGGGGGGTACAATGAGCAGTTCTTC,CASSLASGGYNEQFF
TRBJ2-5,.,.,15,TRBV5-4,TGTGCCAGCAGCCCAGGAGGGCAGGGAAGAGAGACCCAGTACTTC,CASSPGGQGRETQYF
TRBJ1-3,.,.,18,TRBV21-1,.,CASTQRDVGTGTGNTIYF